Many counts were recorded for the clone carrying this T cell receptor (beta chain). This sample is drawn from a study of patients with pleural tuberculosis. TCRdb re-derived calls from the reads in MiXCR, one entry per CDR3 protein. The sample consists of nearly 30,000 distinct CDR3 sequences, over 15% of them appearing once. V trimming: 2 bases; J trimming: 6 bases; junction bases outside the gene matches: 6. Germline V gene sequence: CDR1 SGHTA, CDR2 FQGTGA. The CDR3 has 15 amino acids. Sequencing was carried out using peripheral blood. This chain links TRBV7-3 with TRBJ2-2; 7 positions agree with TRBD1. The clonotype comes from a human donor with pleural tuberculosis. CDR3 DNA: TGTGCCAGCAGCTTAGCCTTGACAGGGTCCGGGGAGCTGTTTTTT. Residues: CASSLALTGSGELFF.